The source of this T cell receptor (beta chain) is a study of cytomegalovirus exposure and HLA in healthy donors. PCR involved 60 Vbeta and 13 Jbeta primers. Some clones are missing from TCRdb's copy, which holds only in-frame ones; the method was immunoSEQ multiplex PCR. The table lists tens of thousands of clones, with about 1.5% in the top ten. A note on this clone: Its target is unknown.

The study, taken as a whole, reports: Some V segments, TRBV6-2 and TRBV6-3 among them, were indistinguishable and were therefore excluded. The only immune exposure information that was available was CMV serostatus.

Trimming removed 5 bases from V and 2 bases from J; junction bases left unmatched: 7. The germline V gene has CDR1 MDHEN and CDR2 SYDVKM. The CDR3 sequence is 15 residues long. The chain employs TRBV28 and TRBJ2-7, with 9 bases fitting TRBD1. Sequencing input: PBMCs. This TCR came from a woman in her sixties in good health and CMV-seronegative. This chain's CDR3 is CASSPDRGGTYEQYF. DNA for the CDR3: TGTGCCAGCAGTCCCGACAGGGGGGGAACCTACGAGCAGTACTTC.